The 10 T cell receptor beta chains in this list originate from one sample, sequenced in a study of OX40 agonist ivuxolimab in advanced cancers. The data were produced by immunoSEQ multiplex PCR, yet TCRdb's version contains in-frame clones alone and is incomplete. The data show some 96,000 clones, with approximately 90% seen just once and 0.54% held by the top ten. The sample was CD4+ or CD8+ T cells sorted from blood, taken in a trial of the OX40 agonist ivuxolimab. All receptors derive from an adult with an advanced solid tumor such as melanoma, head and neck, liver or kidney cancer.

The V call is TRBV15, the J call TRBJ2-1; D is perhaps TRBD1 or TRBD2 (5 bases each). Between the trimmed V and J ends, which lost 4 bases and 3 bases, there was a span of 16 bases. Looked up from germline, CDR1 is LNHNV and CDR2 is YYDKDF (reference sequence). The CDR3 is made up of 16 amino acids. This chain's CDR3 is CATSNGTKRIYNEQFF. The CDR3 coding sequence is TGTGCCACCAGCAATGGGACCAAGCGGATCTACAATGAGCAGTTCTTC. The whole variable domain, remainder taken from reference TRBV15 and TRBJ2-1, is DAMVIQNPRYQVTQFGKPVTLSCSQTLNHNVMYWYQQKSSQAPKLLFHYYDKDFNNEADTPDNFQSRRPNTSFCFLDIRSPGLGDTAMYLCATSNGTKRIYNEQFFGPGTRLTVL.

The rearrangement joins TRBV6-1 to TRBJ1-1; TRBD1 matches 9 bases. This CDR3 contains 14 residues. The germline gives CDR1 MNHNS, CDR2 SASEGT. Trimming took 9 bases from V and 0 from J; bases not matched to a gene: 5. The CDR3 coding sequence is TGTGCCAGTAGGGACAGGGCCGTGAACACTGAAGCTTTCTTT. Protein product: CASRDRAVNTEAFF.

This sequence joins TRBV5-1 and TRBJ2-2; D not certain. Trimming pared 0 bases from V and 3 bases from J, leaving 9 bases between. CDR3 size: 15 residues. Germline CDR1 is SGHRS and CDR2 is YFSETQ. This CDR3 is CASSLVQTDTGELFF. The CDR3 nucleotides are TGCGCCAGCAGCTTGGTACAGACGGACACCGGGGAGCTGTTTTTT.

The chain joins TRBV7-9 to TRBJ2-4; perhaps TRBD2 as D (6 bases). The V end was cut by 4 bases, the J end by 8 bases, with 18 bases between. The V gene's germline CDR1 is SEHNR and CDR2 FQNEAQ (reference sequence). CDR3 length: 15 residues. The CDR3 DNA sequence: TGTGCCAGCAGCTCCAGGCCGGGAGAAGGGGACATTCAGTACTTC. Amino acids: CASSSRPGEGDIQYF.

This chain joins TRBV27 and TRBJ1-6, with D possibly TRBD1 on 5 matching bases. The CDR3 totals 14 residues. Germline assignment: CDR1 MNHEY and CDR2 SMNVEV (reference sequence). V was trimmed by 4 bases and J by 6 bases, leaving 10 bases between them. CDR3 in amino acids: CASSSPRANSPLHF. DNA for the CDR3: TGTGCCAGCAGTTCCCCCAGGGCTAATTCACCCCTCCACTTT.

The rearrangement uses TRBV6-6 and TRBJ2-3; D gene ambiguous. CDR3 length: 14 residues. Deletions cut 5 bases from V and 0 bases from J, with 9 bases between. The germline CDR1 and CDR2 sequences are MNHNY and SVGAGI (reference sequence). The CDR3 DNA reads as TGTGCCAGCAGTGACCGGATGAGCACAGATACGCAGTATTTT. This codes for CASSDRMSTDTQYF.

This sequence joins TRBV19 and TRBJ1-1; 7 positions match TRBD1. With 4 bases clipped from V and 0 bases from J, the junction kept 2 bases outside the gene matches. The CDR3 covers 14 residues. The germline V gene encodes CDR1 LNHDA and CDR2 SQIVND (reference sequence). This CDR3 is CASSRGQLNTEAFF. The DNA of the CDR3 is TGTGCCAGTAGTAGGGGACAGCTGAACACTGAAGCTTTCTTT.

The J gene is TRBJ1-2, the V gene TRBV29-1; the match to TRBD1 covers 8 bases. Germline V gene data show CDR1 as SQVTM and CDR2 as ANQGSEA. The length of the CDR3 is 14 residues. The ends lost 0 bases at V and 4 bases at J; junction bases unmatched: 4. In DNA form, the CDR3 reads TGCAGCGTTGAAGACAGGGGGCGAGGCTATGGCTACACCTTC. This codes for CSVEDRGRGYGYTF.

The chain employs TRBV9 and TRBJ2-5; D is unresolved. The V end lost 6 bases, the J end lost 6 bases, and 12 bases lay between the germline ends. This CDR3 is 12 amino acids long. Germline loops: CDR1 SGDLS, CDR2 YYNGEE. CDR3: CASMLKGKTQYF. DNA for the CDR3: TGTGCCAGCATGCTCAAAGGCAAGACCCAGTACTTC.

The chain has TRBV9 and TRBJ1-4; D is unclear. CDR3 length equals 14 residues. Germline V CDR1 and CDR2: SGDLS, YYNGEE. Trimming removed 2 bases from V and 4 bases from J, with 9 bases in between. The CDR3 nucleotides are TGTGCCAGCAGCGTTGAGGCCTTTAATGAAAAACTGTTTTTT. The encoded protein is CASSVEAFNEKLFF.